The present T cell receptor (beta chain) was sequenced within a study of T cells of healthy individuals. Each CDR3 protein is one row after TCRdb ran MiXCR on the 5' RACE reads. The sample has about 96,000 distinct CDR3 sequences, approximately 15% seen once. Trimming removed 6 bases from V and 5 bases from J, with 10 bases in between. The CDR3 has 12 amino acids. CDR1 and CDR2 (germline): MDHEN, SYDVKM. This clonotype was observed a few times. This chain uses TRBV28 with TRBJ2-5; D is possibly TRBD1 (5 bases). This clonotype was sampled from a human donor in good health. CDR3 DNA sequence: TGTGCCAGCAGCCAATCAGGGGAGACCCAGTACTTC. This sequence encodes CASSQSGETQYF.